The 12 T cell receptor beta chains below all came from one sample that was sequenced in a study of cytomegalovirus exposure and HLA in healthy donors. 60 Vbeta and 13 Jbeta primers were used in PCR. Only in-frame clones appear in the TCRdb table, and some are missing; sequencing was by immunoSEQ multiplex PCR. This table has about 130,000 clones, 75% to 85% appearing once. Sequencing was carried out using PBMCs. Receptors originate from a male donor in good health and CMV-seronegative.

This chain uses TRBV14 with TRBJ2-7; perhaps TRBD1 as D (5 bases). This CDR3 region has 16 residues. V lost 4 bases and J lost 0, with 16 bases in between. CDR1 is SGHDN and CDR2 is FVKESK in the germline V gene. This CDR3 reads CASSPVGGASSYEQYF. In DNA, the CDR3 is TGTGCCAGCAGCCCGGTCGGTGGGGCTAGCTCCTACGAGCAGTACTTC. The complete variable domain, with remaining parts taken from reference TRBV14 and TRBJ2-7, reads EAGVTQFPSHSVIEKGQTVTLRCDPISGHDNLYWYRRVMGKEIKFLLHFVKESKQDESGMPNNRFLAERTGGTYSTLKVQPAELEDSGVYFCASSPVGGASSYEQYFGPGTRLTVT.

The rearrangement uses TRBV5-6 and TRBJ1-1, with a weak D call TRBD1 (5 bases). V lost 0 bases, J lost 8 bases, and 8 bases lay in between. There are 12 residues in the CDR3. The germline gives CDR1 SGHDT, CDR2 YYEEEE. This CDR3 reads CASSLGRGEAFF. CDR3 coding DNA: TGTGCCAGCAGCTTGGGTCGGGGGGAAGCTTTCTTT.

As concerns this clone: Other DNA variants within this sample encode the same CDR3. The chain uses TRBV30 and TRBJ2-7; weak D call: TRBD1 (5 bases). CDR3 length: 12 amino acids. Looked up from germline, CDR1 is GTSNPN and CDR2 is SVGIG (reference sequence). The V and J ends lost 1 base and 4 bases respectively, with 8 bases between them. The CDR3 here is CAWSGQGYEQYF. In DNA, the CDR3 is TGTGCCTGGAGTGGGCAGGGATACGAGCAGTACTTC.

This clone has just a few counts. CDR3 nucleotides: TGTGCCAGCAGTTTTTTATTGGCCAACACCGGGGAGCTGTTTTTT. Residues: CASSFLLANTGELFF. The chain carries TRBV28 and TRBJ2-2, with D unresolved. CDR3 length equals 15 residues. CDR1 is MDHEN, CDR2 SYDVKM, per germline. The V gene lost 3 bases and the J gene lost 2 bases, with 10 bases spanning the gap.

The J gene is TRBJ1-1, the V gene TRBV28, with D hard to call. The germline V gene has CDR1 MDHEN and CDR2 SYDVKM. The CDR3 totals 14 residues. V dropped 3 bases and J dropped 0 bases, with 8 bases sitting between them. In nucleotides, the CDR3 is TGTGCCAGCAGTTTTCTGCACATGAACACTGAAGCTTTCTTT. Translated, it gives CASSFLHMNTEAFF.

This clone was recorded once. The CDR3: CASSVGTGRNEETQYF. DNA of the CDR3: TGTGCCAGCAGCGTAGGGACCGGGAGGAACGAAGAGACCCAGTACTTC. The rearrangement links TRBV9 to TRBJ2-5, with TRBD2 identical over 7 bases. CDR1 is SGDLS, CDR2 YYNGEE, per germline. The junction had 8 bases not matched to a gene; V was cut back by 0 bases and J by 3 bases. The CDR3 is made up of 16 amino acids.

This chain joins TRBV6-1 and TRBJ1-2; unclear D gene. Per the germline V gene, CDR1 is MNHNS and CDR2 is SASEGT. Trimming left V 8 bases short and J 5 bases short, with 12 bases between. The CDR3 contains 12 residues. In DNA, the CDR3 is TGTGCCAGCCACGTCCGAGAATATGGCTACACCTTC. Translating it yields CASHVREYGYTF.

The rearrangement links TRBV30 to TRBJ1-2, with D possibly being TRBD1 (6 bases). Germline values: CDR1 GTSNPN, CDR2 SVGIG (reference sequence). The CDR3 is 14 amino acids. Trimming cost V 3 bases and J 4 bases, with 15 bases left between them. The CDR3 DNA is TGTGCCTGGAGGTCGACAGGCCTTTTCTATGGCTACACCTTC. Its protein product is CAWRSTGLFYGYTF.

The rearrangement uses TRBV6-6 and TRBJ2-7; weak D call: TRBD1 (5 bases). This CDR3 has 14 residues. With 6 bases removed from V and 2 bases from J, the gap between germline ends came to 14 bases. From germline, CDR1 is MNHNY and CDR2 SVGAGI (reference sequence). Here the CDR3 reads CASSHRQKPYEQYF. The CDR3 nucleotides read TGTGCCAGCAGCCACCGACAGAAACCCTACGAGCAGTACTTC.

This clone was found a few times. V gene TRBV30 combines with J gene TRBJ1-1, with D maybe TRBD1 (6 bases). Germline V gene data show CDR1 as GTSNPN and CDR2 as SVGIG (reference sequence). Trimming stripped 4 bases from V and 5 bases from J, with 8 bases between. The CDR3 consists of 11 residues. The CDR3 spells CAWTRGTEAFF. DNA for the CDR3: TGTGCCTGGACCAGGGGAACTGAAGCTTTCTTT.

The chain joins TRBV28 to TRBJ2-7, with 11 bases matching TRBD1. Germline V lookup: CDR1 MDHEN, CDR2 SYDVKM. The CDR3 is 15 residues long. V trimming: 5 bases; J trimming: 4 bases; junction bases outside the gene matches: 7. CDR3 bases: TGTGCCAGCAGTCCGGGAGGGACAGGGGGATACGAGCAGTACTTC. Translating gives CASSPGGTGGYEQYF.

This chain joins TRBV7-6 and TRBJ2-2; no firm D call. V lost 2 bases, J lost 6 bases, and 7 bases lay in between. This CDR3 comprises 13 residues. The germline gives CDR1 SGHVS, CDR2 FNYEAQ. CDR3 DNA: TGTGCCAGCAGCTTATATGAGGCCGGGGAGCTGTTTTTT. Amino acid sequence: CASSLYEAGELFF.